A selection of T cell receptor beta chains follows, all from one sample in a study of spatial heterogeneity in lung cancer. TCRdb itself ran the 5' RACE reads through MiXCR, one entry per CDR3 protein. The repertoire holds about 20,000 distinct CDR3 sequences, with about 7.5% as singletons. The sample here was lung tumor tissue, taken at surgery. These receptors were collected from a male donor with early-stage non-small cell lung cancer. The CDR3 runs from the conserved cysteine through the conserved F or W.

J,V,CDR3
TRBJ2-3,TRBV6-4,CASGSTDTQYF
TRBJ2-6,TRBV24-1,CATRDSVGFGANVLTF
TRBJ1-1,TRBV12-3/TRBV12-4,CASSFQGDTEAFF
TRBJ2-4,TRBV6-5,CASSYTVDLAKNIQYF
TRBJ1-2,TRBV21-1,CASLFKPTGNYGYTF
TRBJ1-6,TRBV7-9,CASSFKGTGGITYNSPLHF
TRBJ1-6,TRBV12-3/TRBV12-4,CASSLADRGNSPLHF
TRBJ2-1,TRBV7-2,CASSLAPSGSSYNEQFF
TRBJ2-7,TRBV6-1,CASSEGGTAIYEQYF
TRBJ1-1,TRBV28,CASRLTRGVEAFF
TRBJ1-3,TRBV5-1,CASSLSTYGSGNTIYF
TRBJ1-2,TRBV7-9,CASSLSRTANYGYTF
TRBJ1-6,TRBV7-6,CASSLGADRPNSPLHF
TRBJ2-1,TRBV20-1,CSARDFRDGGKNEQFF
TRBJ1-5,TRBV6-6,CASSYPRQGGNQPQHF
TRBJ1-5,TRBV7-2,CASSPPGVGVQPQHF
TRBJ2-7,TRBV28,CASRPGHHNTYEQYF
TRBJ2-3,TRBV6-5,CASSPGLLSITDTQYF
TRBJ2-1,TRBV5-6,CASSFGQEYNEQFF
TRBJ2-7,TRBV2,CASSEGGLAFSYEQYF
TRBJ1-2,TRBV19,CASSGQFDYGYTF
TRBJ2-5,TRBV3-1,CASSLRPGGPRETQYF
TRBJ2-1,TRBV5-1,CASSLDQGYDEQFF
TRBJ1-5,TRBV6-2/TRBV6-3,CASSYGGQGNQPQHF
TRBJ2-5,TRBV6-5,CASRPRGETQYF
TRBJ1-2,TRBV4-2,CASSQDLQVFYGYTF
TRBJ1-1,TRBV5-5,CASSFGIQREAFF
TRBJ2-3,TRBV20-1,CSASEDTQYF
TRBJ1-3,TRBV2,CASNLRGSGNTIYF
TRBJ2-3,TRBV4-1,CASSQDNRAGGRDTQYF
TRBJ1-5,TRBV18,CASSPQRGGDQPQHF
TRBJ1-6,TRBV20-1,CSARPPSPSYNSPLHF
TRBJ1-1,TRBV20-1,CSARRPGTPEAFF
TRBJ1-6,TRBV2,CASSDSALSYNSPLHF
TRBJ2-4,TRBV28,CASSLALAKNIQYF
TRBJ1-4,TRBV7-2,CASSRTGREKLFF
TRBJ1-2,TRBV27,CASSLTAGGGLSYTF
TRBJ1-3,TRBV12-3/TRBV12-4,CASSLRIDSGNTIYF
TRBJ1-2,TRBV27,CASRATGLGYTF
TRBJ1-1,TRBV5-4,CASSHALENTEAFF
TRBJ2-7,TRBV11-2,CASSLSPSDEQYF
TRBJ2-6,TRBV12-3/TRBV12-4,CASSSRDRGQPGANVLTF
TRBJ2-3,TRBV30,CAWSSAFLAGGPIRTDTQYF
TRBJ2-5,TRBV19,CASSIQGEWETQYF
TRBJ2-7,TRBV7-9,CASSPRGNYEQYF
TRBJ2-6,TRBV5-6,CASSLFRGAGANVLTF
TRBJ2-3,TRBV7-2,CASSRGMGADTQYF
TRBJ2-2,TRBV12-3/TRBV12-4,CASSLISIGAGELFF